This is a list of T cell receptor beta chains from one sample in a study of cytotoxic CD8 clonotypes in ibrutinib-treated CLL. Data came from immunoSEQ multiplex PCR; TCRdb stores just in-frame clones and leaves some out. The sample includes 330,000 or so clones, under 70% of them seen just once. Sequenced here: PBMCs, sampled after 36 months of ibrutinib treatment. These receptor sequences come from a human donor with chronic lymphocytic leukemia. CDR3s include the opening cysteine and the closing phenylalanine or tryptophan. The D gene is left open where the match is weak. For some rows the clone size is stated as once, few or many, or as a class when expanded; others skip it.

v_call	j_call	clone_size	d_call	cdr3_nt	cdr3_aa
TRBV4-3	TRBJ1-6	-	-	TGCGCCAGCAGCCAAGCACCCGGGGAGGTTTCACCCCTCCACTTT	CASSQAPGEVSPLHF
TRBV7-6	TRBJ2-7	few	-	TGTGCCAGCAGCTTATCGGGCACCCACTACGAGCAGTACTTC	CASSLSGTHYEQYF
TRBV6-5	TRBJ2-1	few	TRBD2	TGTGCCAGCAGAGCCGGGACTAGCGGCTACAATGAGCAGTTCTTC	CASRAGTSGYNEQFF
TRBV7-8	TRBJ2-7	-	-	TGTGCCAGCAGCTCCCCCCTGGTCTCCTACGAGCAGTACTTC	CASSSPLVSYEQYF
TRBV4-1	TRBJ2-5	-	-	TGCGCCAGCAGCCCTTTTCGTAGCTTCCAAGAGACCCAGTACTTC	CASSPFRSFQETQYF
TRBV2	TRBJ2-5	-	TRBD2	TGTGCCAGCAGTGAATTTGGACTAGCGGGAGGGGGGGAGACCCAGTACTTC	CASSEFGLAGGGETQYF
TRBV2	TRBJ2-7	-	-	TGTGCCAGCAGTGAAGGGCAGGGAACGGGGTCCTACGAGCAGTACTTC	CASSEGQGTGSYEQYF
TRBV20-1	TRBJ1-1	-	-	TGCAGTGCTGGGGGTGAAGCTTTCTTT	CSAGGEAFF
TRBV2	TRBJ1-6	-	-	TGTGCCTTCCTTATCAACTCCTATAATTCACCCCTCCACTTT	CAFLINSYNSPLHF
TRBV5-1	TRBJ2-2	-	TRBD1	TGCGCCAGCAGCTCCAAGAGACAGGGATACACCGGGGAGCTGTTTTTT	CASSSKRQGYTGELFF
TRBV11-2	TRBJ2-5	-	-	TGTGCCAGCAGCTTAAGCGCGCAGGGAGGAATCCAGTACTTC	CASSLSAQGGIQYF
TRBV18	TRBJ1-4	-	-	TGTGCCAGCTTGGGACCGAGTAATGAAAAACTGTTTTTT	CASLGPSNEKLFF
TRBV6-4	TRBJ2-3	once	-	TGTGCCAGCAGTTCTCATCCGGGGCTAGATACGCAGTATTTT	CASSSHPGLDTQYF
TRBV28	TRBJ2-7	-	-	TGTGCCAGCAGGGGATTAGGTAACTACGAGCAGTACTTC	CASRGLGNYEQYF
TRBV18	TRBJ2-7	-	TRBD2	TGTGCCAGCTCACCTAGGACTAGCGGGAGGGATAAGCAGTACTTC	CASSPRTSGRDKQYF
TRBV28	TRBJ2-2	few	-	TGTGCCAGCAGTCTCCACCCCCGATTCGGGGAGCTGTTTTTT	CASSLHPRFGELFF
TRBV6-5	TRBJ1-1	few	TRBD1	TGTGCCAGCAGTCCCGACAGGGGAGCCGCTGAAGCTTTCTTT	CASSPDRGAAEAFF
TRBV5-1	TRBJ2-7	-	-	TGCGCCAGCTACCCTATACCGGGACAATCCTACGAGCAGTACTTC	CASYPIPGQSYEQYF
TRBV6-1	TRBJ2-7	-	TRBD2	TGTGCCAGCAGTTCACCGGGACTAGCGGAGAACTTC	CASSSPGLAENF
TRBV6-1	TRBJ1-5	-	-	TGTGCCAGCAGTGAAGTTTGGGGCCAGGATCAGCCCCAGCATTTT	CASSEVWGQDQPQHF
TRBV2	TRBJ2-1	-	-	-	CASILGGGRLGEYNEQFF
TRBV29-1	TRBJ2-3	few	TRBD2	TGCAGCGGGGAGGGGCGGCCTTGGACAGATACGCAGTATTTT	CSGEGRPWTDTQYF
TRBV9	TRBJ2-7	once	-	TGTGCCAGCAGCGAAAGCGGTGGGTCTAGTTCCTACGAGCAGTACTTC	CASSESGGSSSYEQYF
TRBV27	TRBJ1-6	-	TRBD1	TGTGCCAGCAGTTTATCCGTCAGGGGGAGAGGATCACCCCTCCACTTT	CASSLSVRGRGSPLHF
TRBV5-4	TRBJ2-3	few	-	TGTGCCAGCAAACCATTCGACCGGGGCGATACGCAGTATTTT	CASKPFDRGDTQYF
TRBV28	TRBJ2-7	-	TRBD2	TGTGCCAGCAGTCTCCTAGCGGGGGATTACGAGCAGTACTTC	CASSLLAGDYEQYF